Following are 8 T cell receptor beta chains from one sample sequenced in a study of T cells of healthy individuals. TCRdb fed the 5' RACE reads into MiXCR, producing one record per CDR3 protein. The table shows around 100,000 distinct CDR3 sequences, with 15% to 20% occurring only once. These receptor sequences come from a human donor in good health.

The rearrangement uses TRBV11-2 and TRBJ2-3; D may match TRBD1 or TRBD2 (5 bases each). The CDR3 length is 15 residues. The V end lost 6 bases, the J end lost 4 bases, and 17 bases lay between the germline ends. CDR1 is SGHAT, CDR2 FQNNGV, per germline. Here the CDR3 reads CASRLGTLGADTQYF. The CDR3 DNA reads as TGTGCCAGCAGACTCGGGACCTTGGGGGCAGATACGCAGTATTTT.

The chain has TRBV28 and TRBJ2-3; maybe TRBD2 (5 bases). V was trimmed by 3 bases and J by 0 bases, leaving 16 bases between them. CDR1 is MDHEN and CDR2 is SYDVKM in the germline V gene. This CDR3 contains 17 residues. The CDR3 sequence is CASSFAVGRTSTDTQYF. The CDR3 DNA follows: TGTGCCAGCAGTTTCGCAGTCGGGCGGACTAGCACAGATACGCAGTATTTT.

The chain carries TRBV5-1 and TRBJ1-1, with TRBD1 as a possible D gene (5 bases). Germline CDR1 and CDR2: SGHRS and YFSETQ. Trimming left V 2 bases short and J 6 bases short, with 11 bases between. This CDR3 comprises 13 residues. DNA of the CDR3: TGCGCCAGCAGCTTATCGGGGGAGGCTGAAGCTTTCTTT. Translating it yields CASSLSGEAEAFF.

This chain uses TRBV4-3 with TRBJ2-1, with unresolved D. The V gene's germline CDR1 is LGHNA and CDR2 YSLEER. The CDR3 has 15 amino acids. Trimming took 0 bases from V and 8 from J, leaving 14 bases between them. Written as DNA, the CDR3 is TGCGCCAGCAGCCAAGACCGTCGCCCTCGAGATGAGCAGTTCTTC. The encoded protein is CASSQDRRPRDEQFF.

The CDR3 region has the DNA TGTGCCAGCAGTTGGGGGTCCGGGAATCTATACAATGAGCAGTTCTTC. This codes for CASSWGSGNLYNEQFF. This chain links TRBV28 with TRBJ2-1; D tentatively fits TRBD1 or TRBD2 (5 bases each). Germline CDR1 reads MDHEN; CDR2 reads SYDVKM. V lost 4 bases, J lost 4 bases, and 17 bases lay in between. The CDR3 runs 16 residues.

This clonotype was observed many times. The chain combines TRBV12-3 or TRBV12-4 with TRBJ1-1; no clear D gene. The V gene lost 2 bases and the J gene lost 5 bases, with 15 bases spanning the gap. The CDR3 covers 15 residues. This chain's CDR3 is CASSLRRLVRTEAFF. CDR3 DNA sequence: TGTGCCAGCAGTTTAAGGAGGTTGGTGAGGACTGAAGCTTTCTTT.

This clonotype was counted a few times. The chain combines TRBV27 with TRBJ2-3; D is perhaps TRBD2 (5 bases). Deletions cut 11 bases from V and 0 bases from J, with 18 bases between. The CDR3 spans 15 residues. Germline V gives CDR1 MNHEY, CDR2 SMNVEV (reference sequence). CDR3 sequence reads: CASSKYGKSTDTQYF. The CDR3 DNA sequence: TGTGCCTCGTCAAAGTACGGGAAAAGCACAGATACGCAGTATTTT.

This clonotype was observed many times. The chain carries TRBV5-6 and TRBJ2-7, with a weak D call TRBD2 (5 bases). This CDR3 contains 14 residues. Trimming removed 4 bases at V and 3 bases at J, with 14 bases between. Germline lookup yields CDR1 SGHDT and CDR2 YYEEEE. For the CDR3, the DNA is TGTGCCAGCAGCCGAGGACTCTCTCTCTACGAGCAGTACTTC. Its protein product is CASSRGLSLYEQYF.